The source of this TCR beta chain is a study of human T cells and chemical hapten exposure. About the research overall: Across its roughly 23 weeks, the study gave patients weekly diphenylcyclopropenone doses to the scalp.

Time point described: patch test 1, 2 weeks after DPC sensitization. Sample treatment: therapeutic diphenylcyclopropenone sensitization with weekly scalp DPC. CDR3 length: 16 amino acids. TCRdb reanalysed the RACE reads using MiXCR and keeps one entry per CDR3 protein. This sample yields 95,000 or so distinct CDR3 sequences, of which 10% to 13% are seen a single time; 2% to 2.5% belongs to the top ten. This clonotype was detected only a few times. The origin of this receptor is a man aged 35 to 55 with alopecia areata. Some clones in this sample may be carry-over from other donors' samples. The sequenced sample was whole blood, obtained in connection with sensitization to the hapten diphenylcyclopropenone (DPC). The chain has TRBV3-2 and TRBJ2-4. TRBV3-2 represents a pseudogene. The CDR3 DNA is TGTGCCAGCATGTATATAGGCCTTAGAGCCAAAAACATTCAGTACTTC. Its protein product is CASMYIGLRAKNIQYF.